The clone carrying this T cell receptor (beta chain) was seen a handful of times. Its specificity is not known. Time point noted: persistent/refractory GD, antithyroid drugs over 5 years with positive TRAb. PBMCs provided the RNA from which the TCR library was made. The sample comes from a study of regulatory T cells in long-lasting Graves disease. With iRepertoire HTBI primers and Arm-PCR of CDR3 regions, TCR beta libraries were built. TCRdb independently ran MiXCR on the multiplex PCR reads; one entry per CDR3 protein. The sample holds roughly 400,000 distinct CDR3 sequences; around 20% are singletons and the top ten take about a fifth. Findings and caveats of the study: TCR diversity was lower in persistent than newly diagnosed Graves' disease. Blood alone, not thyroid tissue, was studied. Newly diagnosed disease favored TRBV20-1 and TRBJ2-1 over persistent disease.

V lost 6 bases and J 2 bases, leaving 5 bases between the germline ends. The CDR3 loop spans 11 amino acids. CDR1 and CDR2 (germline): MNHNS, SASEGT. The TCR comes from a female donor with Graves disease. The chain combines TRBV6-1 with TRBJ2-7; tentatively, D is TRBD1 (5 bases). The sequences come from peripheral blood mononuclear cells (PBMCs), collected when the disease was refractory, from a patient treated with antithyroid drugs. CDR3 bases: TGTGCCAGCAGGGACACCTACGAGCAGTACTTC. Protein: CASRDTYEQYF.